Listed here is a single T cell receptor (beta chain). Its antigen is not known. These data are taken from a study of cytomegalovirus exposure and HLA in healthy donors. Study-wide findings and caveats: Altogether, 150 or so TCR beta chains were recorded as cytomegalovirus-associated. The classifier reportedly diagnosed cytomegalovirus status with high sensitivity and specificity. Most TCR sequences were rare, but some public TCRs occurred in many donors.

CDR3 size: 15 residues. Germline V CDR1 and CDR2: MNHEY, SMNVEV (reference sequence). V gave up 6 bases and J gave up 4 bases; unmatched junction bases: 11. Repertoires were generated with immunoSEQ multiplex PCR, while TCRdb's copy carries only in-frame clones and drops some. The profile covers approximately 88,000 clones, with roughly 84% appearing a single time and about 12% taken by the ten largest. The chain employs TRBV27 and TRBJ1-2; TRBD1 aligns across 7 bases. Sample: PBMCs. The receptor's source is a woman younger than 30 in good health and CMV-seropositive. CDR3 region: CASSVGQSSGYGYTF. The CDR3 nucleotides are TGTGCCAGCAGCGTGGGACAGTCCTCGGGCTATGGCTACACCTTC.